The 32 T cell receptor beta chains presented below share a single source sample, sequenced in a study of CD8 T cells in Susac syndrome. The authors reverse transcribed roughly 0.5 to 1 ug RNA with random hexamers. TCRdb re-derived calls from the immunoSEQ multiplex PCR reads in MiXCR, one entry per CDR3 protein. The data contain about 70,000 distinct CDR3 sequences, roughly 95% of them singletons. Material: CD4+ T cells from PBMCs. These receptor sequences come from a human donor with multiple sclerosis.

The V and J genes are TRBV3-1 and TRBJ1-1; D remains ambiguous. The CDR3 consists of 13 residues. The germline gives CDR1 LGHDT, CDR2 YNNKEL (reference sequence). V shed 1 base and J shed 3 bases, with 6 bases lying between them. The CDR3 DNA is TGTGCCAGCAGCCAAGCCCTTGACACTGAAGCTTTCTTT. Its protein product is CASSQALDTEAFF. The variable domain in full, with the rest retrieved from reference TRBV3-1 and TRBJ1-1, is DTAVSQTPKYLVTQMGNDKSIKCEQNLGHDTMYWYKQDSKKFLKIMFSYNNKELIINETVPNRFSPKSPDKAHLNLHINSLELGDSAVYFCASSQALDTEAFFGQGTRLTVV.

The chain joins TRBV15 to TRBJ2-7; 7 nucleotides match TRBD1. Losses at the gene ends were 0 bases for V and 3 bases for J; bases not matched to a gene: 5. The length of the CDR3 is 15 residues. CDR1 and CDR2 from the germline V gene are LNHNV and YYDKDF (reference sequence). The CDR3 sequence: CATSREKGQNYEQYF. In DNA form, the CDR3 reads TGTGCCACCAGCAGAGAGAAGGGACAGAACTACGAGCAGTACTTC. The full variable domain, completed using reference TRBV15 and TRBJ2-7, is DAMVIQNPRYQVTQFGKPVTLSCSQTLNHNVMYWYQQKSSQAPKLLFHYYDKDFNNEADTPDNFQSRRPNTSFCFLDIRSPGLGDTAMYLCATSREKGQNYEQYFGPGTRLTVT.

This chain connects TRBV7-2 to TRBJ2-7; D may be TRBD2 (6 bases). The germline V gene encodes CDR1 SGHTA and CDR2 FQGNSA. With 7 bases removed from V and 4 bases from J, the gap between germline ends came to 20 bases. The CDR3 is made up of 15 amino acids. The CDR3 nucleotides are TGTGCCAGCACCCATCAAGGGGCAGGGAGGTACGAGCAGTACTTC. Protein product: CASTHQGAGRYEQYF.

The CDR3 DNA sequence: TGTGCCAGCAGCTTGCCCGGGGGGAATGAAAAACTGTTTTTT. It is translated as CASSLPGGNEKLFF. The rearrangement links TRBV5-6 to TRBJ1-4; a possible D gene is TRBD1 (5 bases). This CDR3 comprises 14 residues. Germline lookup yields CDR1 SGHDT and CDR2 YYEEEE. Between the trimmed V and J ends, which lost 1 base and 5 bases, there was a span of 9 bases.

This clonotype was picked up a small number of times. This chain connects TRBV3-1 to TRBJ1-2; D gene ambiguous. V shed 0 bases and J shed 0 bases, with 8 bases lying between them. Germline V gene data show CDR1 as LGHDT and CDR2 as YNNKEL (reference sequence). This CDR3 contains 15 residues. The CDR3 region is CASSQDLGANYGYTF. CDR3 coding DNA: TGTGCCAGCAGCCAAGATCTTGGGGCTAACTATGGCTACACCTTC.

This chain links TRBV20-1 with TRBJ2-5; TRBD2 aligns across 11 bases. V trimming: 5 bases; J trimming: 1 base; junction bases outside the gene matches: 6. Germline CDR1 is DFQATT and CDR2 is SNEGSKA (reference sequence). The CDR3 covers 15 residues. This CDR3 is CSAQGLAEFQETQYF. The CDR3 DNA reads TGCAGTGCTCAGGGACTAGCGGAGTTCCAAGAGACCCAGTACTTC.

The chain recombines TRBV12-3 or TRBV12-4 with TRBJ2-7, with D perhaps TRBD2 (5 bases). Trimming cost V 1 base and J 4 bases, with 11 bases left between them. The length of the CDR3 is 14 residues. CDR3 bases: TGTGCCAGCAGTTTAGGGCGGGCGGCATACGAGCAGTACTTC. Its translation is CASSLGRAAYEQYF.

This clonotype has a single count. The rearrangement links TRBV3-1 to TRBJ2-5; 7 positions match TRBD2. In germline, CDR1 is LGHDT, CDR2 YNNKEL (reference sequence). J gave up 3 bases and V 0 bases, and 4 bases lay outside the gene matches. The CDR3 has 15 amino acids. In nucleotides, the CDR3 is TGTGCCAGCAGCCAAGATGCGGCGGGGGAAGAGACCCAGTACTTC. Translation gives CASSQDAAGEETQYF.

This rearrangement joins TRBV29-1 to TRBJ2-3; 7 bases are a match to TRBD1. CDR3 size: 13 residues. From germline, CDR1 is SQVTM and CDR2 ANQGSEA. The V gene end was trimmed by 6 bases and the J gene end by 1 base; junction bases not matched to a gene: 4. Here the CDR3 DNA reads TGCAGCGTCGGGACAGTCGGCACAGATACGCAGTATTTT. Translation gives CSVGTVGTDTQYF.

The count of this clonotype is one. The chain employs TRBV20-1 and TRBJ1-2; tentative D call: TRBD1 (6 bases). Germline V gene data show CDR1 as DFQATT and CDR2 as SNEGSKA (reference sequence). The length of the CDR3 is 14 residues. Deletions cut 3 bases from V and 4 bases from J, with 15 bases between. CDR3 residues: CSASSQTGPYGYTF. CDR3 DNA sequence: TGCAGTGCTAGTAGTCAAACAGGGCCCTATGGCTACACCTTC.

The chain joins TRBV5-1 to TRBJ1-3; D ambiguous. Germline CDR1 is SGHRS and CDR2 is YFSETQ. The CDR3 runs 14 residues. Trimming took off 5 bases at V and 0 bases at J, with 9 bases between the two ends. The CDR3 DNA reads TGCGCCAGCAGGCAGACAAACTCTGGAAACACCATATATTTT. Translating gives CASRQTNSGNTIYF. Full variable domain (rest looked up from reference TRBV5-1 and TRBJ1-3): KAGVTQTPRYLIKTRGQQVTLSCSPISGHRSVSWYQQTPGQGLQFLFEYFSETQRNKGNFPGRFSGRQFSNSRSEMNVSTLELGDSALYLCASRQTNSGNTIYFGEGSWLTVV.

The genes are TRBV28 and TRBJ1-1; perhaps TRBD1 as D (5 bases). Trimming cost V 6 bases and J 0 bases, with 17 bases left between them. This CDR3 has 16 residues. Germline V gene data show CDR1 as MDHEN and CDR2 as SYDVKM. The CDR3 loop is CASRVWQGKLNTEAFF. The DNA for the CDR3 is TGTGCCAGCAGGGTTTGGCAGGGTAAATTGAACACTGAAGCTTTCTTT.

Of note for this clonotype: Its ends do not fully match the called genes, so a read error is possible. The chain couples TRBV14 to TRBJ2-1; D not certain. CDR1 and CDR2 from the germline V gene are SGHDN and FVKESK. This CDR3 region has 12 residues. CDR3 coding DNA: TGTGCCAGCAGCCAAGTCGGTCCGGCTAGGGTCTTC. This encodes CASSQVGPARVF. Filled out from reference TRBV14 and TRBJ2-1, the complete variable domain reads EAGVTQFPSHSVIEKGQTVTLRCDPISGHDNLYWYRRVMGKEIKFLLHFVKESKQDESGMPNNRFLAERTGGTYSTLKVQPAELEDSGVYFCASSQVGPARVFGPGTRLTVL.

V and J are TRBV20-1 and TRBJ2-5; 8 nucleotides align to TRBD2. V dropped 6 bases and J dropped 4; count of bases not matched to a gene: 10. CDR3 length: 14 amino acids. Germline CDR1 reads DFQATT; CDR2 reads SNEGSKA (reference sequence). CDR3 coding DNA: TGCAGTGCGGGAATAACCCGGGGGGGAGAGACCCAGTACTTC. Protein: CSAGITRGGETQYF.

The sample holds one count of this clonotype. The J gene is TRBJ2-3, the V gene TRBV5-1; possible D gene TRBD1, 7 bases. Trimming pared 4 bases from V and 3 bases from J, leaving 9 bases between. The CDR3 spans 13 residues. CDR1 SGHRS and CDR2 YFSETQ come from the germline V gene. This CDR3 reads CASSQGGTDTQYF. The DNA of the CDR3 is TGCGCCAGCAGCCAGGGGGGAACAGATACGCAGTATTTT.

The genes are TRBV11-2 and TRBJ2-3; TRBD2 might be the D (5 bases). The germline CDR1 and CDR2 sequences are SGHAT and FQNNGV. The germline V and J ends were trimmed by 4 bases and 0 bases, with 8 bases remaining between them. The CDR3 has 14 residues. Written as DNA, the CDR3 is TGTGCCAGCAGCTCGGACTTGAGCACAGATACGCAGTATTTT. It yields the protein CASSSDLSTDTQYF.

V is TRBV27 and J is TRBJ2-7; D is perhaps TRBD2 (5 bases). CDR1 MNHEY and CDR2 SMNVEV come from the germline V gene (reference sequence). V shed 5 bases and J shed 3 bases, with 14 bases lying between them. This CDR3 region has 14 residues. Here the CDR3 DNA reads TGTGCCAGCAGTCAAAGCCGGGATCACTACGAGCAGTACTTC. Encoded protein: CASSQSRDHYEQYF.

V is TRBV30 and J is TRBJ1-5, with 8 nucleotides matching TRBD1. CDR3 length equals 15 residues. J was trimmed by 3 bases and V by 3 bases; bases with no gene match: 7. CDR1 is GTSNPN, CDR2 SVGIG, per germline (reference sequence). CDR3 coding DNA: TGTGCCTGGAGGTCCCGGGACAGGTACAATCAGCCCCAGCATTTT. Amino acid sequence: CAWRSRDRYNQPQHF. The full variable domain, with the rest looked up from reference TRBV30 and TRBJ1-5, is SQTIHQWPATLVQPVGSPLSLECTVEGTSNPNLYWYRQAAGRGLQLLFYSVGIGQISSEVPQNLSASRPQDRQFILSSKKLLLSDSGFYLCAWRSRDRYNQPQHFGDGTRLSIL.

V is TRBV3-1 and J is TRBJ2-7; D is ambiguous. Looked up from germline, CDR1 is LGHDT and CDR2 is YNNKEL (reference sequence). V was trimmed by 1 base and J by 7 bases, leaving 11 bases between them. The CDR3 spans 13 residues. CDR3 nucleotide sequence: TGTGCCAGCAGCCAAGGGGTCAGGAGAGAGCAGTACTTC. Protein sequence: CASSQGVRREQYF.

The gene calls are TRBV21-1 and TRBJ1-1. TRBV21-1 is a pseudogene segment. This CDR3 has 14 amino acids. As DNA, the CDR3 is TGTGCCAGCAGGCCATTTCGAGGGAACACTGAAGCTTTCTTT. Translation: CASRPFRGNTEAFF.

The J gene is TRBJ2-7, the V gene TRBV3-1; D is possibly TRBD1 or TRBD2 (6 bases each). V lost 3 bases, J lost 0 bases, and 12 bases lay in between. The CDR3 extends over 15 amino acids. Germline CDR1 and CDR2: LGHDT and YNNKEL (reference sequence). The CDR3 loop is CASSHGGLGSYEQYF. The CDR3 DNA follows: TGTGCCAGCAGCCATGGGGGGCTCGGCTCCTACGAGCAGTACTTC.

This clonotype showed up just once. CDR3: CASSRGLLPSDTQYF. CDR3 coding DNA: TGTGCCAGCAGCAGGGGACTTCTTCCGTCCGATACGCAGTATTTT. This chain connects TRBV7-2 to TRBJ2-3; TRBD2 is a possible D gene (6 bases). This CDR3 is built from 15 residues. Germline values: CDR1 SGHTA, CDR2 FQGNSA. Trimming removed 5 bases from V and 6 bases from J, with 18 bases in between.

This rearrangement joins TRBV7-2 to TRBJ2-3, with 10 bases identical to TRBD2. This CDR3 region has 17 residues. The junction had 6 bases not matched to a gene; V was cut back by 3 bases and J by 0 bases. Per the germline V gene, CDR1 is SGHTA and CDR2 is FQGNSA. The CDR3 loop reads CASSFTRLAGSTDTQYF. The CDR3 coding sequence is TGTGCCAGCAGCTTTACCAGACTAGCGGGTAGCACAGATACGCAGTATTTT.

This clonotype was found once. V and J are TRBV30 and TRBJ1-6; D possibly corresponds to TRBD1 (5 bases). Trimming pared 5 bases from V and 10 bases from J, leaving 12 bases between. The germline V gene has CDR1 GTSNPN and CDR2 SVGIG (reference sequence). The CDR3 consists of 12 residues. The CDR3 here is CAWGQGDSPLHF. The DNA for the CDR3 is TGTGCCTGGGGGCAGGGTGACTCACCCCTCCACTTT.

The genes are TRBV9 and TRBJ2-3, with D possibly TRBD2 on 6 matching bases. V lost 0 bases and J 0 bases, leaving 11 bases between the germline ends. CDR1 is SGDLS and CDR2 is YYNGEE in the germline V gene. This CDR3 is built from 16 residues. CDR3 region: CASSVGGADSTDTQYF. CDR3 DNA: TGTGCCAGCAGCGTAGGCGGGGCCGATAGCACAGATACGCAGTATTTT.

The chain has TRBV20-1 and TRBJ1-6; 9 bases line up with TRBD1. The CDR3 is made up of 17 amino acids. Germline V gives CDR1 DFQATT, CDR2 SNEGSKA (reference sequence). The V and J ends lost 0 bases and 11 bases, in that order; junction bases with no gene match: 14. DNA of the CDR3: TGCAGTGCTAGAGATAGTGGTGCGACGGGACAGGGAACACCCCTCCACTTT. Residues: CSARDSGATGQGTPLHF.

The chain recombines TRBV3-1 with TRBJ1-1; 8 bases are a match to TRBD1. The length of the CDR3 is 13 residues. CDR1 and CDR2 from the germline V gene are LGHDT and YNNKEL (reference sequence). J lost 7 bases, V lost 4 bases, and 5 bases had no gene match. CDR3 loop: CASSPTGGGEAFF. The CDR3 DNA follows: TGTGCCAGCAGCCCCACAGGGGGTGGTGAAGCTTTCTTT.

The chain joins TRBV11-3 to TRBJ1-2; possibly TRBD1 for D (5 bases). The CDR3 consists of 13 residues. CDR1 is SGHNT and CDR2 is YENEEA in the germline V gene. V was cut by 5 bases and J by 5 bases, with 12 bases left in between. CDR3 sequence: CASSRGGKYGYTF. In DNA form, the CDR3 reads TGTGCCAGCAGCCGTGGGGGGAAGTATGGCTACACCTTC.

The rearrangement links TRBV28 to TRBJ2-3, with 7 bases aligning to TRBD2. The junction had 10 bases not matched to a gene; V was cut back by 5 bases and J by 2 bases. Looked up from germline, CDR1 is MDHEN and CDR2 is SYDVKM. CDR3 length equals 16 residues. CDR3 in DNA: TGTGCCAGCAGTATCAAAGGGGCGGGGGTCACAGATACGCAGTATTTT. Its translation: CASSIKGAGVTDTQYF.

This chain connects TRBV9 to TRBJ2-1, with a weak D call TRBD2 (5 bases). Germline-derived CDR1 and CDR2 are SGDLS and YYNGEE. Trimming took 4 bases from V and 6 from J, leaving 17 bases between them. This CDR3 contains 15 residues. The CDR3 DNA reads TGTGCCAGCAGCCCCCGGGCGGTAGCGAGCAATGAGCAGTTCTTC. This codes for CASSPRAVASNEQFF.

This sequence joins TRBV29-1 and TRBJ1-3; D unclear. Germline CDR1 reads SQVTM; CDR2 reads ANQGSEA. The V end lost 3 bases, the J end lost 4 bases, and 10 bases lay between the germline ends. The CDR3 is 13 amino acids. The CDR3 DNA is TGCAGCGTTGAGCACAAAGGAGGAAACACCATATATTTT. It encodes CSVEHKGGNTIYF.

V gene TRBV5-1 combines with J gene TRBJ2-2, with 7 bases identical to TRBD1. Germline lookup yields CDR1 SGHRS and CDR2 YFSETQ. This CDR3 comprises 16 residues. With V trimmed by 0 bases and J by 1 base, 3 bases remained unmatched. CDR3 region: CASSLEAGGNTGELFF. In DNA form, the CDR3 reads TGCGCCAGCAGCTTGGAGGCAGGGGGGAACACCGGGGAGCTGTTTTTT.